These T cell receptor beta chains were read from a single sample in a study of human T cells and chemical hapten exposure. TCRdb called the RACE reads again in MiXCR, with one record for every CDR3 protein. The sample holds 100,000 to 150,000 distinct CDR3 sequences, about 8.2% seen once. Specimen: whole blood. These receptors all stem from a male donor in good health. Some clones in this sample may be carry-over from other donors' samples. Each CDR3 is given with its conserved first and last residue. The order of the fields is V gene, D gene, J gene, CDR3 length, clone size, CDR3 DNA, CDR3 protein. A D gene is named only where the DNA matches it firmly. Clone size, where shown, is once, few, many, or a class for clones that have expanded.

TRBV3-1	TRBD2	TRBJ2-5	16	NA	TGTGCCAGCAGCCGCGGCACTTCTAGCGGACAAGAGACCCAGTACTTC	CASSRGTSSGQETQYF
TRBV12-3/TRBV12-4	NA	TRBJ1-3	15	NA	TGTGCCAGCAGTTTTCGGCGGATCTCTGGAAACACCATATATTTT	CASSFRRISGNTIYF
TRBV27	TRBD1	TRBJ2-1	16	few	TGTGCCAGCAGTCCCCGGGACAGGGCGTGGGGGAATGAGCAGTTCTTC	CASSPRDRAWGNEQFF
TRBV19	NA	TRBJ1-5	14	many	TGTGCCAGCTCCACCGGATGGGGGGATCAGCCCCAGCATTTT	CASSTGWGDQPQHF
TRBV6-5	TRBD1	TRBJ1-1	15	many	TGTGCCAGCAGGTCTACAGGGGGCGCGTTTACTGAAGCTTTCTTT	CASRSTGGAFTEAFF
TRBV19	NA	TRBJ2-3	16	NA	TGTGCCAGTAGTATGTCTCCGGAGACTAGCACAGATACGCAGTATTTT	CASSMSPETSTDTQYF
TRBV29-1	TRBD1	TRBJ2-1	14	few	TGCAGCGTTGCCGGACAGGGGGCGTCCAATGAGCAGTTCTTC	CSVAGQGASNEQFF
TRBV11-2	NA	TRBJ2-1	16	NA	TGTGCCAGCAGCTTTCATGGCGCGGCTACCTACAATGAGCAGTTCTTC	CASSFHGAATYNEQFF
TRBV20-1	NA	TRBJ1-1	12	few	TGCAGTGCTAGAGATGGGGAAACTGAAGCTTTCTTT	CSARDGETEAFF
TRBV12-3/TRBV12-4	NA	TRBJ2-7	15	NA	TGTGCCAGCAGTTCAAGACAAGGCTCGGGCTACGAGCAGTACTTC	CASSSRQGSGYEQYF
TRBV30	NA	TRBJ1-2	15	many	TGTGCCTGGAAAGGAGGGCAGGGTGTTCACTATGGCTACACCTTC	CAWKGGQGVHYGYTF
TRBV20-1	NA	TRBJ2-7	15	few	TGCAGTGCTAGAGATCTGGGCGACAGCTCCTACGAGCAGTACTTC	CSARDLGDSSYEQYF
TRBV7-2	TRBD2	TRBJ2-1	18	many	TGTGCCAGCAGCTCCTTAGCGGGGGGCCCTCCTACCTACAATGAGCAGTTCTTC	CASSSLAGGPPTYNEQFF
TRBV9	TRBD1	TRBJ2-6	19	NA	TGTGCCAGCAGCCCCGGGGGGACAGGGATGTTATCTGGGGCCAACGTCCTGACTTTC	CASSPGGTGMLSGANVLTF
TRBV12-3/TRBV12-4	NA	TRBJ1-6	12	few	TGTGCCAGCAGTTGGGCTAGCGGACCCCTCCACTTT	CASSWASGPLHF
TRBV7-2	TRBD1	TRBJ2-7	14	NA	TGTGCCAGCAGCACCGACAGGGGGCATAGCGAGCAGTACTTC	CASSTDRGHSEQYF
TRBV7-9	NA	TRBJ2-7	15	NA	TGTGCCAGCAGCTCCCGGACAGCCAGCTCCTACGAGCAGTACTTC	CASSSRTASSYEQYF
TRBV25-1	NA	TRBJ1-4	15	few	TGTGCCAGCAGTAAATGGTGGGGAAGCAATGAAAAACTGTTTTTT	CASSKWWGSNEKLFF
TRBV7-7	NA	TRBJ2-1	14	few	TGTGCCAGCAGCTTAGCGCGTCTAACGGGAGATCTGTTCTTC	CASSLARLTGDLFF
TRBV7-2	NA	TRBJ1-2	15	many	TGTGCCAGCAGCCCTGCTGGCAGGGAGACCTATGGCTACACCTTC	CASSPAGRETYGYTF
TRBV5-1	TRBD1	TRBJ2-1	14	NA	TGCGCCAGCAGCATGGACAGGACCTACAATGAGCAGTTCTTC	CASSMDRTYNEQFF
TRBV10-1	TRBD2	TRBJ2-2	16	many	TGCGCCAGCAGTGATCTAGCGGGGATGAACACCGGGGAGCTGTTTTTT	CASSDLAGMNTGELFF
TRBV12-3/TRBV12-4	NA	TRBJ2-7	14	many	TGTGCCAGCAGTTCCCGAGAAGGGCCCTACGAGCAGTACTTC	CASSSREGPYEQYF
TRBV10-3	NA	TRBJ2-7	15	NA	TGTGCCATCAGGGGGGAAGGAGGAATAACCTACGAGCAGTACTTC	CAIRGEGGITYEQYF
TRBV4-1	NA	TRBJ1-1	14	few	TGCGCCAGCAGCCAAGACGTCAGGAACACTGAAGCTTTCTTT	CASSQDVRNTEAFF
TRBV29-1	NA	TRBJ2-5	14	NA	TGCAGCGTTCCTTTGGGAGCGAACCAAGAGACCCAGTACTTC	CSVPLGANQETQYF
TRBV20-1	NA	TRBJ1-1	13	few	TGCAGTGCTAGAATAGCCCTGAACACTGAAGCTTTCTTT	CSARIALNTEAFF
TRBV6-1	TRBD1	TRBJ1-2	14	few	TGTGCCAGCAGTGGGTCGGACAGGGCGGAGGGCTACACCTTC	CASSGSDRAEGYTF
TRBV29-1	NA	TRBJ2-1	11	NA	TGCAGCGTTGAAGACAGGAATGAGCAGTTCTTC	CSVEDRNEQFF
TRBV7-2	TRBD2	TRBJ2-4	16	few	TGTGCCAGCAGCTTATCACTCCTAGCGGGAGGTGCCATTCAGTACTTC	CASSLSLLAGGAIQYF
TRBV6-2/TRBV6-3	TRBD1	TRBJ1-2	16	few	TGTGCCAGCAGTCCATCCGGGACAGGGGTAGACTATGGCTACACCTTC	CASSPSGTGVDYGYTF
TRBV18	NA	TRBJ2-1	14	many	TGTGCCAGCTCTTGGCAGCGGGTGGAGGATGAGCAGTTCTTC	CASSWQRVEDEQFF
TRBV6-6	TRBD1	TRBJ2-7	14	few	TGTGCCAGCAGTTACTCCGACAGGGTTTACGAGCAGTACTTC	CASSYSDRVYEQYF
TRBV20-1	NA	TRBJ2-7	14	few	TGCAGTGCTAGCGATGAACTATCCCCCTACGAGCAGTACTTC	CSASDELSPYEQYF
TRBV21-1	NA	TRBJ2-7	17	many	TGTGCCAGCAGCAAACCGAGAGCGGCGGGGGGCTCGTACGAGCAGTACTTC	CASSKPRAAGGSYEQYF
TRBV12-3/TRBV12-4	TRBD1	TRBJ1-1	15	few	TGTGCCAGCAGCTTGACAGGGGATTTGGACACTGAAGCTTTCTTT	CASSLTGDLDTEAFF
TRBV20-1	TRBD2	TRBJ2-7	18	few	TGCAGTGCTGGCCAGCCAGGGACTAGCGGGAAGAGGGAGAGCGAGCAGTACTTC	CSAGQPGTSGKRESEQYF
TRBV12-3/TRBV12-4	NA	TRBJ2-1	12	NA	TGTGCCAGCAGTCCCGGAAGCTTGGAGCAGTTCTTC	CASSPGSLEQFF